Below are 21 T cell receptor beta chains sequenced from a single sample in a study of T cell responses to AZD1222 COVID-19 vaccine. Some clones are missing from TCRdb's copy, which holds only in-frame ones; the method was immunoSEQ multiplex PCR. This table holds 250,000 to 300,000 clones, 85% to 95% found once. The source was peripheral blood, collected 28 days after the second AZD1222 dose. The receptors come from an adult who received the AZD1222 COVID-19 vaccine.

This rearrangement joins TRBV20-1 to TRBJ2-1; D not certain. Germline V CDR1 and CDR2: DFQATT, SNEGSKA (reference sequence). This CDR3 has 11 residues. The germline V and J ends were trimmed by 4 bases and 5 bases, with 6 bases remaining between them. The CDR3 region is CSATSNNEQFF. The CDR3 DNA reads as TGCAGTGCTACTAGTAACAATGAGCAGTTCTTC.

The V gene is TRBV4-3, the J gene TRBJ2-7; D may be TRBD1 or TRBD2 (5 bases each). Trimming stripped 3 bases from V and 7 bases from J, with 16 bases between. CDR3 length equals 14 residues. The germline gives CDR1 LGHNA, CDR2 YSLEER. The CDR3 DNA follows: TGCGCCAGCAGCCAGGCTAGAGGGACGGCGGAGCAGTACTTC. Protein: CASSQARGTAEQYF.

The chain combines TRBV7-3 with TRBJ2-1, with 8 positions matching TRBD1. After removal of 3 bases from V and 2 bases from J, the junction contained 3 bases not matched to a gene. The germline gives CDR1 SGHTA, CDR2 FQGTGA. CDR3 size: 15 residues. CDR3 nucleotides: TGTGCCAGCAGCTTGGGGACAGGACCCTACAATGAGCAGTTCTTC. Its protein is CASSLGTGPYNEQFF.

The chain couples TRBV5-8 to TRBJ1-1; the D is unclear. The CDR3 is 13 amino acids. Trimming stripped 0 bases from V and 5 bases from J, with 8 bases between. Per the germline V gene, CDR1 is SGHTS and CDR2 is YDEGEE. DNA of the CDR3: TGTGCCAGCAGCTTGGGCAGTTGGACTGAAGCTTTCTTT. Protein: CASSLGSWTEAFF.

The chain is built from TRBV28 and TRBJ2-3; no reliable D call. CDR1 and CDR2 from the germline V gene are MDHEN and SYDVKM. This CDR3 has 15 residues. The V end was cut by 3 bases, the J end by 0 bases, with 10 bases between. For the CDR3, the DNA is TGTGCCAGCAGTTTTCCCGGCCTTAGCACAGATACGCAGTATTTT. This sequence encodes CASSFPGLSTDTQYF. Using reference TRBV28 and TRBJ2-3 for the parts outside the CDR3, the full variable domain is DVKVTQSSRYLVKRTGEKVFLECVQDMDHENMFWYRQDPGLGLRLIYFSYDVKMKEKGDIPEGYSVSREKKERFSLILESASTNQTSMYLCASSFPGLSTDTQYFGPGTRLTVL.

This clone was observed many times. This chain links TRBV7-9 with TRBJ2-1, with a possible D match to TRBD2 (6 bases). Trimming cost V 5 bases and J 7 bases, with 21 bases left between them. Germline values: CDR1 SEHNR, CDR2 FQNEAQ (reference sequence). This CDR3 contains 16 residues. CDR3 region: CASSPPISGVRNEQFF. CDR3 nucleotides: TGTGCCAGCAGCCCCCCCATTTCGGGAGTTAGGAATGAGCAGTTCTTC.

The chain's CDR3 is CASSPGGALSNQPQHF. The CDR3 nucleotides are TGTGCCAGCAGTCCAGGAGGGGCCCTGAGCAATCAGCCCCAGCATTTT. The V call is TRBV2, the J call TRBJ1-5; TRBD1 is a possible D gene (5 bases). V lost 5 bases to trimming and J lost 1 base, with 15 bases between them. Germline V gene data show CDR1 as SNHLY and CDR2 as FYNNEI. CDR3 length equals 16 residues.

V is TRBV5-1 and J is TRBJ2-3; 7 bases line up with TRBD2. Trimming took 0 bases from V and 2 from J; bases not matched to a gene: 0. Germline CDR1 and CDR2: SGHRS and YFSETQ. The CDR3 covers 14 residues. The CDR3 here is CASSLGDYTDTQYF. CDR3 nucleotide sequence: TGCGCCAGCAGCTTGGGGGACTACACAGATACGCAGTATTTT.

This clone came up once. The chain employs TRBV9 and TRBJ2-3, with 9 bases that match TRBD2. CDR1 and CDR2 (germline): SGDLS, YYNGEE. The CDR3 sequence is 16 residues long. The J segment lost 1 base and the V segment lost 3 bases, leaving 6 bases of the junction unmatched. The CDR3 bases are TGTGCCAGCAGCGGGAAGGGACTAGCAGGCACAGATACGCAGTATTTT. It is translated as CASSGKGLAGTDTQYF. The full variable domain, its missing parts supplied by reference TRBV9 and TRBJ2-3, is DSGVTQTPKHLITATGQRVTLRCSPRSGDLSVYWYQQSLDQGLQFLIQYYNGEERAKGNILERFSAQQFPDLHSELNLSSLELGDSALYFCASSGKGLAGTDTQYFGPGTRLTVL.

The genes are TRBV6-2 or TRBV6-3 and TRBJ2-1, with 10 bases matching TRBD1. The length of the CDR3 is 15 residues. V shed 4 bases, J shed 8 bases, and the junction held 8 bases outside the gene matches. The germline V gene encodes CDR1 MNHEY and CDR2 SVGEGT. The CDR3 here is CASSSRGTGADEQFF. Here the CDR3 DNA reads TGTGCCAGCAGTTCCCGGGGGACAGGGGCCGATGAGCAGTTCTTC.

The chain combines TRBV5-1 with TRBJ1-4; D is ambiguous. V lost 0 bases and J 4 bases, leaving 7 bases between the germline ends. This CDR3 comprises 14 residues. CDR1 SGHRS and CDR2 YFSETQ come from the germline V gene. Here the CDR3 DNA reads TGCGCCAGCAGCTTGGGGACTGGTAATGAAAAACTGTTTTTT. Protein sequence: CASSLGTGNEKLFF.

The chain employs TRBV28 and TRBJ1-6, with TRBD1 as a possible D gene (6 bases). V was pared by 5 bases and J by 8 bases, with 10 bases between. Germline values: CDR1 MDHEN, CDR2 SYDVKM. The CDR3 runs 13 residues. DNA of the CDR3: TGTGCCAGCAGTCCCCAGGGGTATTCACCCCTCCACTTT. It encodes CASSPQGYSPLHF.

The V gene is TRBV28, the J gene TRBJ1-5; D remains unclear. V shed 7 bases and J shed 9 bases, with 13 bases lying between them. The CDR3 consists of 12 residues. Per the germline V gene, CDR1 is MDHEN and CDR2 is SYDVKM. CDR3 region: CASTIEHPPQHF. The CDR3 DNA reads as TGTGCCAGCACCATAGAGCACCCGCCCCAGCATTTT.

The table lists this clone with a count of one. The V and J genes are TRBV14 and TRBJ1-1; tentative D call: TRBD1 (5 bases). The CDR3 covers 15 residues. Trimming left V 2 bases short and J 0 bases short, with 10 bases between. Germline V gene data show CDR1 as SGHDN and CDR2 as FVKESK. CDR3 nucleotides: TGTGCCAGCAGCCAACAGGGACTCCTGAACACTGAAGCTTTCTTT. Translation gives CASSQQGLLNTEAFF. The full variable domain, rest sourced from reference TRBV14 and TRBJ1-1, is EAGVTQFPSHSVIEKGQTVTLRCDPISGHDNLYWYRRVMGKEIKFLLHFVKESKQDESGMPNNRFLAERTGGTYSTLKVQPAELEDSGVYFCASSQQGLLNTEAFFGQGTRLTVV.

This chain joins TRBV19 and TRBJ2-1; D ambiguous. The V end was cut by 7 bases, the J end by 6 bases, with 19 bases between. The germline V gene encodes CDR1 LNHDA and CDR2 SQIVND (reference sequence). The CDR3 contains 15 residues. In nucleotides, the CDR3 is TGTGCCAGTAAAACGGACCCGCACGGCATCAATGAGCAGTTCTTC. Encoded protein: CASKTDPHGINEQFF.

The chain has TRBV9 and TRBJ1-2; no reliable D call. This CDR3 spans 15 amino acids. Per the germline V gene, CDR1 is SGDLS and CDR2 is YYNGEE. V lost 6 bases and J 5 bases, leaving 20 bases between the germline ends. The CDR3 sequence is CASTSGEAPLYGYTF. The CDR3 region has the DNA TGTGCCAGCACCTCCGGGGAGGCACCCCTATATGGCTACACCTTC.

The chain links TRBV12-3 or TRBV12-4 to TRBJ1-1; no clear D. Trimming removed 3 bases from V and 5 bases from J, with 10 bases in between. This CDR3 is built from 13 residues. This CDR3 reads CASSLAPGTEAFF. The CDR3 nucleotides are TGTGCCAGCAGTTTGGCCCCTGGTACTGAAGCTTTCTTT.

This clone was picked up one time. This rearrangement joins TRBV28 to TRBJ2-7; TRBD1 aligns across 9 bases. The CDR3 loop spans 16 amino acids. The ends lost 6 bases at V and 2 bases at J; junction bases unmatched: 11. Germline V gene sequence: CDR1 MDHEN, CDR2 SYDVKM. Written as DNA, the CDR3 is TGTGCCAGCAGATCTCCCGGGACAGGGAGGGCCTACGAGCAGTACTTC. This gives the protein CASRSPGTGRAYEQYF.

Written as DNA, the CDR3 is TGCGCCAGCAGCTTTCAGGACGGAAACATTCAGTACTTC. Its translation is CASSFQDGNIQYF. The chain links TRBV5-1 to TRBJ2-4; no firm D call. The CDR3 sequence is 13 residues long. V was clipped by 2 bases and J by 6 bases, with 9 bases between them. Germline CDR1 SGHRS, CDR2 YFSETQ. Drawing the rest from reference TRBV5-1 and TRBJ2-4, the complete variable domain is KAGVTQTPRYLIKTRGQQVTLSCSPISGHRSVSWYQQTPGQGLQFLFEYFSETQRNKGNFPGRFSGRQFSNSRSEMNVSTLELGDSALYLCASSFQDGNIQYFGAGTRLSVL.

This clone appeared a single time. The CDR3 spells CASSNPTGSGNTIYF. The CDR3 bases are TGTGCCAGCAGTAACCCAACGGGCTCCGGAAACACCATATATTTT. This sequence joins TRBV6-5 and TRBJ1-3; no reliable D call. CDR3 length equals 15 residues. Trimming cost V 5 bases and J 4 bases, with 15 bases left between them. Germline V gene sequence: CDR1 MNHEY, CDR2 SVGAGI.

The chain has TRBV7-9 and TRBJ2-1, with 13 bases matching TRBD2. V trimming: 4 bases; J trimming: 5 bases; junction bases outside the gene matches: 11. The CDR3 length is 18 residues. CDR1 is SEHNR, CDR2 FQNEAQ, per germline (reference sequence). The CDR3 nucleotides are TGTGCCAGCAGCTCCCAGGGACTAGCGGGGTGGTGGGACAATGAGCAGTTCTTC. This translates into CASSSQGLAGWWDNEQFF. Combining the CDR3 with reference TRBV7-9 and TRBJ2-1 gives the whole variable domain DTGVSQNPRHKITKRGQNVTFRCDPISEHNRLYWYRQTLGQGPEFLTYFQNEAQLEKSRLLSDRFSAERPKGSFSTLEIQRTEQGDSAMYLCASSSQGLAGWWDNEQFFGPGTRLTVL.